This T cell receptor (beta chain) was obtained from a study of T cell responses to AZD1222 COVID-19 vaccine. Whole-study findings and limits: Unmutated regions of variants are reportedly targeted by nearly half of spike-specific TCRs. A rise in Spike-specific TCR breadth and depth followed two AZD1222 doses. Donors were chiefly white British, with a greater number of females, and clonal diversity was perhaps underestimated.

The germline V and J ends were trimmed by 6 bases and 4 bases, with 16 bases remaining between them. The CDR3 contains 14 residues. CDR1 is SQVTM, CDR2 ANQGSEA, per germline. Sequenced by immunoSEQ multiplex PCR; TCRdb stores in-frame clones only, minus some. The table records more than 90,000 clones, roughly 91% of them present only once. Points on this clone: Its antigen is unknown.

The chain recombines TRBV29-1 with TRBJ2-1; no clear D. Sequences were derived from peripheral blood, sampled 28 days after the second AZD1222 dose. The sequence came from an adult who received the AZD1222 COVID-19 vaccine. The CDR3 DNA follows: TGCAGCGTAAAGACCGACCGACTGTACAATGAGCAGTTCTTC. Translating gives CSVKTDRLYNEQFF.